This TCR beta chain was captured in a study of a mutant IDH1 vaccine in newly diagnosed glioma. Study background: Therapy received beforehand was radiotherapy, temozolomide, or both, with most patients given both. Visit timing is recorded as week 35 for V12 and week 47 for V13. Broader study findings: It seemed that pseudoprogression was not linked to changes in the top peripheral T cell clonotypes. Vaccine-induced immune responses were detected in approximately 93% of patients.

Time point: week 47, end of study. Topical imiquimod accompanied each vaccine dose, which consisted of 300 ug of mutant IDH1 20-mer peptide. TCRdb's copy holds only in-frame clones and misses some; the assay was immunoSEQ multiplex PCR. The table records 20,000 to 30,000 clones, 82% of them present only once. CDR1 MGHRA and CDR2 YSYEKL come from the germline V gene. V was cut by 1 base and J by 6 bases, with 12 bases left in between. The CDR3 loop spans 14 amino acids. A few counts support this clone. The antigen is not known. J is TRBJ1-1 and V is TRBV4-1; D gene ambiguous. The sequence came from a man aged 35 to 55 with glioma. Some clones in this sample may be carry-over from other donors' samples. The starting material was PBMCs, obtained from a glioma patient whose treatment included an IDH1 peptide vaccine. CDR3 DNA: TGCGCCAGCAGCCAAGTTACAACCTCCGCTGAAGCTTTCTTT. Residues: CASSQVTTSAEAFF.